This TCR beta chain stems from a study of radiation and T cells in renal cell carcinoma. The time point: baseline pretreatment blood. Treatment denoted: 15 Gy SBRT to primary tumor, nephrectomy 4 weeks later. The repertoire was sequenced with immunoSEQ multiplex PCR; TCRdb's copy has only in-frame clones and lacks some. This sample has 50,000 to 75,000 clones, with around 78% found just once. From germline, CDR1 is SGDLS and CDR2 YYNGEE. This CDR3 comprises 16 residues. The V gene end was trimmed by 8 bases and the J gene end by 4 bases; junction bases not matched to a gene: 15. This specimen was blood, taken from a patient whose treatment included radiotherapy and nephrectomy. This TCR came from a man aged 55 to 70 with renal cell carcinoma. The V call is TRBV9, the J call TRBJ2-3; 8 nucleotides agree with TRBD2. The chain's CDR3 is CASSPQSGGNADTQYF. DNA of the CDR3: TGTGCCAGTAGCCCCCAGTCGGGGGGGAATGCAGATACGCAGTATTTT.